This T cell receptor beta chain was retrieved from a study of shared clonotypes between healthy human individuals. Trimming pared 0 bases from V and 3 bases from J, leaving 9 bases between. Germline CDR1 is ENHRY and CDR2 is SYGVKD. This CDR3 spans 14 amino acids. TCRdb keeps only in-frame clones here, not all; method: immunoSEQ multiplex PCR. The repertoire includes about 490,000 clones, 60% to 80% of them detected once, and about 12% sits in the top ten. The receptor's source is a woman aged 40 to 50 in good health. Some clones in this sample may be carry-over from other donors' samples. This rearrangement joins TRBV10-3 to TRBJ2-7, with D perhaps TRBD2 (5 bases). Sequenced: PBMCs. The CDR3: CAISESGAFYEQYF. DNA of the CDR3: TGTGCCATCAGTGAGTCGGGAGCTTTCTACGAGCAGTACTTC.